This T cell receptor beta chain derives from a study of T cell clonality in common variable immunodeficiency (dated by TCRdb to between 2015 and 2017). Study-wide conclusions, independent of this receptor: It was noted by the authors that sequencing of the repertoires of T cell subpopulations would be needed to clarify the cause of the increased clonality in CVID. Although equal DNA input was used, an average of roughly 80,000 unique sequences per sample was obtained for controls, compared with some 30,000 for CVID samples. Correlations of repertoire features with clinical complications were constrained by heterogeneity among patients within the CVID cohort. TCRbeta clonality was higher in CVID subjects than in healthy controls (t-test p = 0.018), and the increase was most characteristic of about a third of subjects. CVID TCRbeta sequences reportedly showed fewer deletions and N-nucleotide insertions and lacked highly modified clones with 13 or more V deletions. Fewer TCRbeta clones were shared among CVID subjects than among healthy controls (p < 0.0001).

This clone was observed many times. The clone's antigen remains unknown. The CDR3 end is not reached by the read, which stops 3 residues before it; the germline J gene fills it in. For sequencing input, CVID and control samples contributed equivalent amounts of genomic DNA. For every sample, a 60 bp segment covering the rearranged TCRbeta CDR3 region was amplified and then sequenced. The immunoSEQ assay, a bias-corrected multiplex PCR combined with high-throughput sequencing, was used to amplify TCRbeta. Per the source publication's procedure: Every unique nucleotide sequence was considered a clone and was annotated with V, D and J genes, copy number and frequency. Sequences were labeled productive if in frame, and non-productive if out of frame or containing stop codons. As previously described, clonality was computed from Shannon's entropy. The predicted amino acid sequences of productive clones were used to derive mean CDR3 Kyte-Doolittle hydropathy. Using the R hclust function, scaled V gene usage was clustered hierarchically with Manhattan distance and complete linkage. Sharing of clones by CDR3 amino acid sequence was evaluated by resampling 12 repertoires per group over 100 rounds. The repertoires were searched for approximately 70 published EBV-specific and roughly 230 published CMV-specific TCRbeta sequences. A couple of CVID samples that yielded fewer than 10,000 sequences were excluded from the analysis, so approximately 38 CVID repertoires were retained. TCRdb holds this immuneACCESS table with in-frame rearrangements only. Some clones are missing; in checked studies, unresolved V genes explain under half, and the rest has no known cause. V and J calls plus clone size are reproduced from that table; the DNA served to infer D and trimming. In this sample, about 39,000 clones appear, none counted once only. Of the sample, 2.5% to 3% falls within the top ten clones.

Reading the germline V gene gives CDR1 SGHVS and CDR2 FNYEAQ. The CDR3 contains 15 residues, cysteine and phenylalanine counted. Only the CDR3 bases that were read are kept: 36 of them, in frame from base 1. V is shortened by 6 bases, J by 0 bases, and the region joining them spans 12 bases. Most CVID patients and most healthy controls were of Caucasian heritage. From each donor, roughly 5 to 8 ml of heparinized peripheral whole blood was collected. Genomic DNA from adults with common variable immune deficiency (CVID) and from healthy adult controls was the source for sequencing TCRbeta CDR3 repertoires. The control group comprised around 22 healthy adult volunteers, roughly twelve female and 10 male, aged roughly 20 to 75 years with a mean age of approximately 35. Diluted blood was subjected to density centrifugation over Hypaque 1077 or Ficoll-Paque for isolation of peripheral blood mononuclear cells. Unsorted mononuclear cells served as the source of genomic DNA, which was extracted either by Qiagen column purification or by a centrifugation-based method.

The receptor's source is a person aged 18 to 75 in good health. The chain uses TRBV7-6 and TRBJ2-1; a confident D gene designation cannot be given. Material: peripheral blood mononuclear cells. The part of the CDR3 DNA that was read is TGTGCCAGCAGGGCACAGCTAACCTCCTACAATGAG. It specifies CASRAQLTSYNE. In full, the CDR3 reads CASRAQLTSYNEQFF.